The text below deals with one T cell receptor (beta chain). These data belong to a study of T cell changes during pregnancy in multiple sclerosis. The CDR3 has 15 residues. The V gene end was trimmed by 5 bases and the J gene end by 7 bases; junction bases not matched to a gene: 6. Germline V gene sequence: CDR1 SGDLS, CDR2 YYNGEE. TCRdb's copy holds only in-frame clones and misses some; the assay was immunoSEQ multiplex PCR. The profile covers approximately 53,000 clones, with roughly nine tenths appearing a single time and approximately 0.35% taken by the ten largest. The sequence was obtained from a female donor with multiple sclerosis, enrolled in a pregnancy study. The genes are TRBV9 and TRBJ2-1; TRBD2 matches 13 bases. Here the sequenced sample was CD4+ T cells from peripheral blood mononuclear cells, taken before pregnancy. The CDR3: CASSLLAGGVNEQFF. CDR3 sequence (DNA): TGTGCCAGCAGTCTACTAGCGGGAGGGGTAAATGAGCAGTTCTTC.